This T cell receptor (beta chain) originates from a study of blood T cell repertoires in COVID-19 (dated by TCRdb to 2019 to 2021). Describing the broader study: Samples from collaborators originated in the United States, Italy and Spain and spanned both the acute and convalescent phases of COVID-19. The material from the prospective study consisted of cDNA or gDNA derived from T cells, B-cell-depleted T cells, or PBMCs. Subjects who had been exposed to COVID-19, were actively infected with it, or had recovered from it provided the deeply sampled blood TCRbeta repertoires that made up the dataset. The repertoires were released in a freely available public database intended as a resource for research on the immune response to SARS-CoV-2. The samples were drawn from two sources: the first 160 participants of the ongoing ImmuneRACE study, and fewer than 1,500 subjects contributed by 6 global collaborators. Nearly every sample came with metadata listing a de-identified subject ID, COVID-19 status, age in years and sex. HLA class I and class II types, where available, came from metadata supplied by the sample provider rather than from assay-based typing. What the authors observed across the whole study: The quantity of clinical and demographic metadata differed by source and by participant and was supplied without curation.

The collaborating institutions used their own protocols to collect whole blood in K2EDTA tubes. For TCRbeta analysis, collaborator samples were shipped as frozen whole blood, as isolated PBMCs, or as DNA extracted from either sample type. The immunoSEQ Assay, a bias-controlled multiplex PCR, was used to amplify TCRbeta CDR3 regions from genomic DNA. Concerning the study's data processing: Nucleated cell counts per sample were estimated from amplification of reference gene primers within the assay. Sequence reads were collapsed and filtered to measure the absolute abundance of every unique TCRbeta CDR3 rearrangement. Productive Simpson clonality was computed per sample as the square root of Simpson's diversity index over productive rearrangements. This immuneACCESS table, as held by TCRdb, lists in-frame sequences with V and J called but not all clones. Of the missing ones, under half trace to an unresolved V gene in checked studies; the others have no known cause. V, J and clone size are taken as reported in that table, and D and trimming were inferred from the DNA itself. This sample comprises roughly 38,000 clones, more than 85% of them detected only once. In total, the top ten clones hold 2% to 2.5% of the sample.

The CDR3 contains 15 residues, cysteine and phenylalanine counted. Just CDR3 DNA is preserved here, 45 bases in frame from base 1. The germline V and J ends show losses of 1 base and 3 bases respectively, and no gene match explains 6 bases of the junction. Via the germline V gene (reference sequence), CDR1 is GTSNPN and CDR2 SVGIG. A remark on this clone: This receptor's antigen is unknown. The input lacks base qualities; no much larger clone sits a single base away.

The sequencing sample was made of peripheral blood. The chain couples TRBV30 to TRBJ1-5, with TRBD1 matching 7 junction bases. The TCR sequence derives from a man over 45 with active COVID-19. The sequence in DNA is TGTGCCTGGAGTGCATCGGGGACAGTCAATCAGCCCCAGCATTTT. Translated, it reads CAWSASGTVNQPQHF.